A selection of T cell receptor beta chains follows, all from one sample in a study of OX40 agonist ivuxolimab in advanced cancers. The method was immunoSEQ multiplex PCR; TCRdb's version includes in-frame clones alone and lacks a portion of them. The table has about 69,000 clones, about nine tenths seen once. This specimen was CD4+ or CD8+ T cells sorted from blood, taken in a trial of the OX40 agonist ivuxolimab. These receptors came from an adult with an advanced solid tumor such as melanoma, head and neck, liver or kidney cancer. Both conserved end residues are part of each CDR3. Each record gives: J gene, V gene, CDR3 protein.

>TRBJ2-2|TRBV27
CASSSWTGEPGELFF
>TRBJ2-1|TRBV18
CASSPGTSGYNEQFF
>TRBJ1-1|TRBV27
CAGSLTGGTEAFF
>TRBJ1-6|TRBV2
CASRPLPNSPLHF
>TRBJ2-5|TRBV5-3
CARSLRDRQLGAQYF
>TRBJ1-2|TRBV7-8
CASSLTVSYGYTF
>TRBJ2-5|TRBV5-1
CASSPRQGGTSKETQYF
>TRBJ2-2|TRBV6-1
CASSEAGRNTGELFF
>TRBJ2-3|TRBV28
CALGASTDTQYF
>TRBJ2-7|TRBV7-9
CASSLGISGSNEQYF
>TRBJ1-1|TRBV5-5
CASSHEPWAGAFF
>TRBJ2-7|TRBV15
CATGSGASGGRSNEQYF
>TRBJ1-1|TRBV29-1
CSARGGRGDTEAFF
>TRBJ1-5|TRBV19
CASSTRWGQGQPQHF
>TRBJ2-3|TRBV7-6
CASRPLLPSDTQYF
>TRBJ1-1|TRBV5-4
CASSLAMGEAFF
>TRBJ1-5|TRBV6-1
CASSESGQVANQPQHF
>TRBJ1-3|TRBV11-2
CASSLGGPGNTIYF
>TRBJ2-7|TRBV4-1
CASSFPTYEQYF
>TRBJ2-1|TRBV27
CASSLARIAPSEQFF
>TRBJ2-1|TRBV19
CASGGEQFF
>TRBJ1-2|TRBV30
CAWSVGQFGYTF
>TRBJ1-6|TRBV2
CASSEDSGSPNSPLHF
>TRBJ1-6|TRBV12-5
CASGPPRTGNSPLHF